The sequence of this T cell receptor (beta chain) was determined in a study of CD8+CD57+ T cells in acquired aplastic anemia. Study as a whole: Sorting CD4+ and CD8+ cells gave DNA averaging approximately 3 ug.

A few counts support this clonotype. CDR3 and TCR beta VDJ profiling relied on genomic DNA as the template. TCRdb independently ran MiXCR on the reads; one entry per CDR3 protein. Among 170,000 or so distinct CDR3 sequences listed, roughly 63% were seen once. In patients chosen for sequencing, flow cytometry had shown CD8+CD57+ cell expansion. Blood sampling was performed on the patients, and none of them had received therapy by then. Trimming removed 5 bases at V and 6 bases at J, with 14 bases between. This CDR3 has 15 residues. Germline V gives CDR1 SEHNR, CDR2 FQNEAQ (reference sequence). The source material was sorted CD4+, CD8+, or CD8+CD57+ T cells (not recorded which) from PBMCs. This chain connects TRBV7-9 to TRBJ1-6, with a possible D match to TRBD1 (5 bases). The sequence was collected from a human donor with aplastic anemia. This CDR3 reads CASSGRGRSNSPLHF. For the CDR3, the DNA is TGTGCCAGCAGCGGGAGGGGTCGGAGTAATTCACCCCTCCACTTT. Variable domain in full (rest from reference TRBV7-9 and TRBJ1-6): DTGVSQNPRHKITKRGQNVTFRCDPISEHNRLYWYRQTLGQGPEFLTYFQNEAQLEKSRLLSDRFSAERPKGSFSTLEIQRTEQGDSAMYLCASSGRGRSNSPLHFGNGTRLTVT.